Each of the 9 T cell receptor beta chains below was sequenced from the same sample in a study of vaccination and CD4 T cells after COVID-19. CD4+ T cells that had been cultured provided DNA sequenced with the Oncomine TCR Beta short-read assay. TCRdb called the PCR reads again in MiXCR, with one record for every CDR3 protein. The table lists fewer than 15,000 distinct CDR3 sequences, around 58% of them singletons. The treatment: approximately nine-day PBMC culture with coronavirus spike peptide pools or control peptides (ViraFEST assay). These TCRs are of unknown antigen specificity. The specimen sequenced was CD4+ T cells from blood, cultured in vitro. These TCRs come from a human donor who had recovered from COVID-19.

This clonotype was seen a few times. The chain recombines TRBV7-6 with TRBJ2-7; TRBD2 matches at 8 bases. V shed 0 bases and J 6 bases; nucleotides not matched to a gene: 4. CDR1 SGHVS and CDR2 FNYEAQ come from the germline V gene. The CDR3 runs to 14 residues. CDR3 sequence: CASSLAREGLEQYF. The CDR3 DNA reads as TGTGCCAGCAGCTTAGCCCGGGAGGGTCTCGAGCAGTACTTC.

There are a few counts of this clonotype. The chain recombines TRBV20-1 with TRBJ2-5; D is ambiguous. The germline V and J ends were trimmed by 6 bases and 2 bases, with 13 bases remaining between them. CDR3 length equals 13 residues. From germline, CDR1 is DFQATT and CDR2 SNEGSKA (reference sequence). The CDR3 sequence: CSAKRETQETQYF. The CDR3 coding sequence is TGCAGTGCGAAACGAGAAACTCAAGAGACCCAGTACTTC.

This clonotype has only one observation. This chain joins TRBV30 and TRBJ2-5, with 11 bases aligning to TRBD2. CDR1 and CDR2 from the germline V gene are GTSNPN and SVGIG (reference sequence). Unmatched junction bases numbered 26, after V lost 7 bases and J lost 4 bases. The CDR3 is 20 amino acids. The CDR3 spells CASAGGQLTSGRPGTETQYF. In DNA, the CDR3 is TGTGCCTCAGCGGGTGGACAGCTCACTAGCGGGAGACCGGGCACAGAGACCCAGTACTTC.

This chain connects TRBV7-2 to TRBJ2-7; 9 positions match TRBD1. V was pared by 4 bases and J by 2 bases, with 6 bases of the junction left unmatched. CDR3 length: 15 residues. Per the germline V gene, CDR1 is SGHTA and CDR2 is FQGNSA. For the CDR3, the DNA is TGTGCCAGCAGCTCGGGACAGGGAAGGACCTACGAGCAGTACTTC. Translated: CASSSGQGRTYEQYF.

This chain joins TRBV10-3 and TRBJ2-7, with D perhaps matching TRBD1 or TRBD2 (6 bases each). Trimming took 2 bases from V and 5 from J, leaving 13 bases between them. Germline CDR1 and CDR2: ENHRY and SYGVKD. The CDR3 loop spans 14 amino acids. CDR3 coding DNA: TGTGCCATCAGTGAGCAGGGGCCGGGAGACGAGCAGTACTTC. This encodes CAISEQGPGDEQYF.

By its share, this clonotype is large. The chain links TRBV6-1 to TRBJ2-7; 8 nucleotides align to TRBD2. V trimming: 5 bases; J trimming: 6 bases; junction bases outside the gene matches: 9. This CDR3 contains 14 residues. The germline CDR1 and CDR2 sequences are MNHNS and SASEGT. The CDR3 DNA sequence: TGTGCCAGCAGTACAGATACACGGGGGGGCGAGCAGTACTTC. It codes for CASSTDTRGGEQYF.

CDR3 sequence: CASSGWTAVNEQFF. DNA for the CDR3: TGTGCCAGCAGTGGGTGGACAGCTGTCAATGAGCAGTTCTTC. The chain recombines TRBV6-1 with TRBJ2-1; a weak D match, TRBD1 (6 bases). From germline, CDR1 is MNHNS and CDR2 SASEGT. V gave up 4 bases and J gave up 6 bases, with 13 bases separating them. CDR3 length: 14 amino acids.

The J gene is TRBJ1-1, the V gene TRBV7-2; TRBD1 might be the D (5 bases). Germline V CDR1 and CDR2: SGHTA, FQGNSA. CDR3 length equals 14 residues. V lost 7 bases and J 4 bases, leaving 16 bases between the germline ends. The CDR3 sequence: CASNAGVRATEAFF. The CDR3 DNA sequence: TGTGCCAGCAACGCGGGGGTTCGTGCCACTGAAGCTTTCTTT.

In DNA, the CDR3 is TGTGCCAGCAGTTTACGGGGGTATCACGAGCAGTACTTC. Its protein is CASSLRGYHEQYF. The chain carries TRBV27 and TRBJ2-7, with D maybe TRBD2 (6 bases). Trimming stripped 2 bases from V and 5 bases from J, with 10 bases between. Per germline, CDR1 MNHEY and CDR2 SMNVEV (reference sequence). The CDR3 covers 13 residues.